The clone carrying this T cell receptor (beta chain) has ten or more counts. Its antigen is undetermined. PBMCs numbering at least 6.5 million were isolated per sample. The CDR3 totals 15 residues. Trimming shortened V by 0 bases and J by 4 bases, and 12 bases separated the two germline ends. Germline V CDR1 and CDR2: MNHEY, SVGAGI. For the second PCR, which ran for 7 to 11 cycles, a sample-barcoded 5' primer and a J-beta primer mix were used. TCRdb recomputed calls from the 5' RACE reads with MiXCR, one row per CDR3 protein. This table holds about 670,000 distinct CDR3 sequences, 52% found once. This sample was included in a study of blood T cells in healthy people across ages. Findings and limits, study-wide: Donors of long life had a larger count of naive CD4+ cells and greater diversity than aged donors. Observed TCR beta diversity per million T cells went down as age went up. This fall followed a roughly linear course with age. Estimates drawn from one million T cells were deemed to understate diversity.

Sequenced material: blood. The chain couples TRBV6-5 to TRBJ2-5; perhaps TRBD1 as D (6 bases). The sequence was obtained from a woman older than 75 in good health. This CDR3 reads CASSYSDRPTETQYF. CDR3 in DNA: TGTGCCAGCAGTTACTCGGACAGACCGACAGAGACCCAGTACTTC.